Listed below are T cell receptor beta chains from one sample, sequenced in a study of blood T cells in healthy people across ages. TCRdb called the 5' RACE reads again in MiXCR, with one record for every CDR3 protein. The sample contains 750,000 to 1,000,000 distinct CDR3 sequences, around 29% of which appear only once. This same sample was also taken into another study, of T cells of mothers and their children.

The sample taken for sequencing was blood. These receptors all come from a woman aged 40-49 years in good health. The CDR3 runs from the conserved cysteine through the conserved F or W. D genes are given only for firm matches. Part of the rows lack a size; the others show once, few, many or a class for expanded clones.

J | D | V | size | length | CDR3 | DNA
TRBJ2-4 | TRBD2 | TRBV11-2 | few | 20 | CASSWQTSGDTYRAKNIQYF | TGTGCCAGCAGCTGGCAAACTAGCGGGGACACCTACAGGGCCAAAAACATTCAGTACTTC
TRBJ1-2 | - | TRBV5-1 | - | 16 | CASSPTRTESRYGYTF | TGCGCCAGCAGCCCGACCCGGACAGAAAGCCGCTATGGCTACACCTTC
TRBJ1-4 | - | TRBV7-9 | - | 13 | CASSFQQQEKLFF | TGTGCCAGCAGCTTTCAACAACAGGAGAAACTGTTTTTT
TRBJ1-2 | TRBD1 | TRBV6-2/TRBV6-3 | - | 15 | CASSFLQGADYGYTF | TGTGCCAGCAGTTTCTTACAGGGGGCGGACTATGGCTACACCTTC
TRBJ1-2 | - | TRBV7-9 | - | 12 | CASSLLRYGYTF | TGTGCCAGCAGCCTCCTACGGTATGGCTACACCTTC
TRBJ1-6 | - | TRBV6-5 | - | 15 | CVSSRVETYNSPLHF | TGTGTCAGCAGCCGAGTTGAGACCTATAATTCACCCCTCCACTTT
TRBJ2-1 | - | TRBV24-1 | many | 14 | CATSDYKPSSEQFF | TGTGCCACCAGTGATTATAAGCCCTCGAGTGAGCAGTTCTTC
TRBJ2-5 | - | TRBV18 | few | 15 | CASSPRTLLGETQYF | TGTGCCAGCTCACCCCGGACACTCCTGGGAGAGACCCAGTACTTC
TRBJ2-1 | TRBD2 | TRBV18 | - | 15 | CASSPPSGGWNEQFF | TGTGCCAGCTCACCACCCAGCGGGGGGTGGAATGAGCAGTTCTTC
TRBJ2-2 | TRBD1 | TRBV7-2 | - | 18 | CASSLRVMDRGYTGELFF | TGTGCCAGCAGCTTAAGGGTGATGGACAGGGGATACACCGGGGAGCTGTTTTTT
TRBJ1-5 | - | TRBV6-2/TRBV6-3 | - | 14 | CASRVRAAGQPQHF | TGTGCCAGCAGGGTCCGGGCCGCGGGGCAGCCCCAGCATTTT
TRBJ2-3 | TRBD2 | TRBV20-1 | few | 16 | CSARTRRSGGADTQYF | TGCAGTGCTAGAACAAGAAGGAGCGGGGGGGCAGATACGCAGTATTTT
TRBJ1-2 | TRBD1 | TRBV30 | - | 13 | CAWSVGQGIGYTF | TGTGCCTGGAGTGTAGGACAGGGAATCGGCTACACCTTC
TRBJ2-5 | TRBD1 | TRBV20-1 | - | 13 | CSAKGQGVNERYF | TGCAGTGCTAAAGGACAGGGGGTGAATGAGCGGTACTTC
TRBJ1-5 | - | TRBV18 | - | 15 | CASSVNAQANQPQHF | TGTGCCAGCTCAGTCAATGCACAGGCCAATCAGCCCCAGCATTTT
TRBJ2-5 | TRBD2 | TRBV3-1 | few | 16 | CASSQASGGAPETQYF | TGTGCCAGCAGCCAAGCTAGCGGGGGGGCCCCAGAGACCCAGTACTTC
TRBJ2-7 | - | TRBV10-3 | - | 14 | CAISERTESYEQYF | TGTGCCATCAGTGAGCGTACAGAGAGTTACGAGCAGTACTTC
TRBJ2-6 | - | TRBV12-3/TRBV12-4 | few | 19 | CASSPHLGSAWSGANVLTF | TGTGCCAGCAGTCCCCATTTGGGGTCAGCCTGGTCTGGGGCCAACGTCCTGACTTTC
TRBJ2-7 | TRBD1 | TRBV7-2 | - | 13 | CASKGAGSYEQYF | TGTGCCAGCAAGGGGGCCGGCTCCTACGAGCAGTACTTC
TRBJ1-2 | - | TRBV20-1 | few | 13 | CSARGDIVSGYTF | TGCAGTGCTAGAGGTGATATCGTCAGTGGCTACACCTTC
TRBJ2-1 | TRBD1 | TRBV6-2/TRBV6-3 | few | 13 | CASTGQLYNEQFF | TGTGCCAGCACGGGACAGCTCTACAATGAGCAGTTCTTC
TRBJ1-1 | - | TRBV5-1 | - | 15 | CASSLSLEGPTEAFF | TGCGCCAGCAGCTTAAGCCTTGAGGGGCCCACTGAAGCTTTCTTT